The next 4 T cell receptor beta chains were all read from a single sample in a study of blood T cell repertoires in COVID-19 (dated by TCRdb to 2018 to 2021). The protocol used for the library was the immunoSEQ multiplex PCR assay. Imported from immuneACCESS, the table was reduced by TCRdb to in-frame sequences with V and J called. These copies leave out some clones; in studies compared against another copy, an unresolved V gene accounts for under half, and the cause of the remainder is not known. The sample records around 230,000 clones, just over 85% of which are singletons. In total, the top ten clones hold 11% of the sample. Specimen: peripheral blood. The origin of the receptors is a man in his fifties or sixties with COVID-19, enrolled during active disease.

The chain uses TRBV3-1 (or the pseudogene TRBV3-2) and TRBJ1-2; 8 nucleotides line up with TRBD1. Germline trimming cut 4 bases from V and 7 bases from J; bases unmatched to any gene: 2. The CDR3 spans 12 residues. Germline CDR1 and CDR2: LGHDT and YNNKEL (reference sequence). CDR3 DNA sequence: TGTGCCAGCAGCCCGGACAGGGCTGGCTACACCTTC. Its translation: CASSPDRAGYTF.

This chain uses TRBV3-1 (or the pseudogene TRBV3-2) with TRBJ2-3; 9 nucleotides align to TRBD2. With V trimmed by 3 bases and J by 7 bases, 2 bases remained unmatched. This CDR3 is 13 amino acids long. Germline V gene data show CDR1 as LGHDT and CDR2 as YNNKEL (reference sequence). The CDR3 region is CASSHASGNTQYF. The CDR3 DNA reads as TGTGCCAGCAGCCACGCTAGCGGGAATACGCAGTATTTT.

The chain carries TRBV5-5 and TRBJ1-2; D possibly corresponds to TRBD1 (6 bases). The CDR3 is 13 amino acids. Germline V gene lookup returns CDR1 SGHKS and CDR2 YYEKEE (reference sequence). V was trimmed by 4 bases and J by 7 bases, leaving 14 bases between them. The CDR3: CASSLTGLGGYTF. DNA of the CDR3: TGTGCCAGCAGCCTAACAGGGTTGGGTGGCTACACCTTC.

This chain links TRBV2 with TRBJ2-7; 7 nucleotides line up with TRBD1. CDR3 length: 13 residues. Germline assignment: CDR1 SNHLY and CDR2 FYNNEI. Unmatched junction bases numbered 7, after V lost 9 bases and J lost 2 bases. The CDR3 DNA reads as TGTGCCAGTACCCTAGGGGGCCCCTACGAGCAGTACTTC. Translating gives CASTLGGPYEQYF.